The TCR beta chain described here comes from a study of OX40 agonist ivuxolimab in advanced cancers. Study details: The study treated patients with ivuxolimab, an agonistic anti-OX40 (CD134) antibody.

Excluded were patients having autoimmune disease history or systemic immunosuppression. The data were produced by immunoSEQ multiplex PCR, yet TCRdb's version contains in-frame clones alone and is incomplete. Of about 45,000 clones in the sample, about 79% were seen once. Germline assignment: CDR1 KGHSH and CDR2 LQKENI. Trimming stripped 1 base from V and 7 bases from J, with 11 bases between. CDR3 length: 13 residues. Regarding the study as a whole: More expanded clones were found, on average, in CD8+ than in CD4+ T cells.

About this clone: Its antigen is unknown.

The V gene is TRBV18, the J gene TRBJ2-7, with D unresolved. This specimen was CD4+ or CD8+ T cells sorted from blood, taken in a trial of the OX40 agonist ivuxolimab. This receptor was obtained from an adult with an advanced solid tumor such as melanoma, head and neck, liver or kidney cancer. CDR3 protein: CASSPQADGEQYF. CDR3 bases: TGTGCCAGCTCACCACAGGCGGACGGGGAGCAGTACTTC.